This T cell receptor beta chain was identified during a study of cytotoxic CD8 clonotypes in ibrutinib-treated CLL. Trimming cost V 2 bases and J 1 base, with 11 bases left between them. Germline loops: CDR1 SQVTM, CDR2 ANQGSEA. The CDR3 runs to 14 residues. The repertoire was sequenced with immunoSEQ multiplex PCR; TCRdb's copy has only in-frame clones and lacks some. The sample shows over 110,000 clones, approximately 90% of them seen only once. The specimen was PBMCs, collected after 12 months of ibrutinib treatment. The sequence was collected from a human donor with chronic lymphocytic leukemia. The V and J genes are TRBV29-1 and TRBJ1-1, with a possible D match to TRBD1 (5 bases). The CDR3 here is CSVEPAGWNTEAFF. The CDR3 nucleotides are TGCAGCGTTGAACCGGCAGGGTGGAACACTGAAGCTTTCTTT.